This T cell receptor beta chain comes out of a study of CXCR3-negative and CXCR3-positive naive CD8 T cells. Naivety in CD8+ T cells corresponded to a CD45RO-CCR7+CD27+CD95- phenotype. There are 15 residues in the CDR3. Germline V gene sequence: CDR1 SGHDN, CDR2 FVKESK. General study results and limits: Memory CD8+ cells had much lower diversity, and both naive subsets had comparably high diversity. Partially decreased CXCR3 expression was recorded after cryopreservation, and fresh PBMCs were used in most assays.

As concerns this clonotype: Its antigen is undetermined.

5' RACE that incorporated UMI labels was used to prepare the TRB cDNA libraries. TCRdb re-called the 5' RACE reads and shows each CDR3 protein once, DNA omitted. In all, the sample yields fewer than 95,000 distinct CDR3 sequences. This chain links TRBV14 with TRBJ1-1; TCRdb returns TRBD1, unconfirmable since there is no DNA. The clonotype comes from a human donor in good health. Some clones in this sample may be carry-over from other donors' samples. Material for sequencing was naive CXCR3- CD8+ T cells from blood. Subset defined: CD45RO-CCR7+CD27+CD95- naive CD8+ T cells lacking CXCR3 (TNR3-). CDR3 sequence: CASSFYRVMNTEAFF.